This T cell receptor beta chain was recovered during a study of CD8+CD57+ T cells in acquired aplastic anemia. The template for TCR beta VDJ and CDR3 sequence profiling was genomic DNA. TCRdb analysed the reads with MiXCR anew, one entry per CDR3 protein. Of approximately 380,000 distinct CDR3 sequences listed, roughly 68% are singletons. CDR1 is SEHNR and CDR2 is FQNEAQ in the germline V gene (reference sequence). The ends were cut back, 2 bases at V and 3 bases at J, with 7 bases in the middle. The CDR3 length is 13 residues. V usage is TRBV7-9 and J usage is TRBJ2-5; D gene uncertain. Input material: sorted CD4+, CD8+, or CD8+CD57+ T cells (not recorded which) from PBMCs. The sequence was obtained from a human donor in good health, serving as a control. As DNA, the CDR3 is TGTGCCAGCAGCTTAAGGACCAAAGAGACCCAGTACTTC. It is translated as CASSLRTKETQYF.